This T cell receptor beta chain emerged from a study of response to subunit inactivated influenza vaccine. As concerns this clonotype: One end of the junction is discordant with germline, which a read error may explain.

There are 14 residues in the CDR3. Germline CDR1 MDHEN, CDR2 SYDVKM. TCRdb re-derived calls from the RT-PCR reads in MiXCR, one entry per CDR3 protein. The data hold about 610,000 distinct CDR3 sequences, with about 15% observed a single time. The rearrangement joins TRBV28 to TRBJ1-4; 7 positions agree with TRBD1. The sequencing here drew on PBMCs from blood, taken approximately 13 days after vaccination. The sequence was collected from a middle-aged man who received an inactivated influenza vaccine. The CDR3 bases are TGTGCCATCGGGACAGCCGCAACTAATGAAATACTGTTTTTT. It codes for CAIGTAATNEILFF.